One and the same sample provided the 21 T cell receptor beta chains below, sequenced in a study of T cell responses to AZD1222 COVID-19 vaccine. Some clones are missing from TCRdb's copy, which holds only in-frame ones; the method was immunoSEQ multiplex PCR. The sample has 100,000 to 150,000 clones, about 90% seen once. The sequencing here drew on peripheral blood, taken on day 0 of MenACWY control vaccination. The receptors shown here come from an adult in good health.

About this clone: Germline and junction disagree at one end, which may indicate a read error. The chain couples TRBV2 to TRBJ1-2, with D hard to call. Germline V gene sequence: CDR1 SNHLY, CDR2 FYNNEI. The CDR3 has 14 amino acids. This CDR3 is CASRGEAPNSGYTF. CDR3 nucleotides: TGTGCCAGCAGGGGTGAGGCCCCGAACTCTGGCTACACCTTC.

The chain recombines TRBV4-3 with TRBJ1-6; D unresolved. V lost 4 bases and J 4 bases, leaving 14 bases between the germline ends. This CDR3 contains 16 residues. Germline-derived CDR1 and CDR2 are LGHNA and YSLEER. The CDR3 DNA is TGCGCCAGCAGCCCCCGACGGAGCGAATATAATTCACCCCTCCACTTT. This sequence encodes CASSPRRSEYNSPLHF.

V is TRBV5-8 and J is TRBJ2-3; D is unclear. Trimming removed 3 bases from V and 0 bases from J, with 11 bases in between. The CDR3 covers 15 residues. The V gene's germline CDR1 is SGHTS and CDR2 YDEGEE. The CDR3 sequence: CASSYLDSSTDTQYF. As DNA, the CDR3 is TGTGCCAGCAGCTATCTAGATAGTAGCACAGATACGCAGTATTTT.

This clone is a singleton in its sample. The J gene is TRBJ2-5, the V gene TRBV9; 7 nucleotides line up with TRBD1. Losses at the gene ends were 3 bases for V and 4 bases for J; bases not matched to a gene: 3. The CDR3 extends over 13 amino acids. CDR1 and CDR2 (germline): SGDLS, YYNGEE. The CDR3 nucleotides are TGTGCCAGCAGCGCCCGGACAGGAGAGACCCAGTACTTC. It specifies CASSARTGETQYF.

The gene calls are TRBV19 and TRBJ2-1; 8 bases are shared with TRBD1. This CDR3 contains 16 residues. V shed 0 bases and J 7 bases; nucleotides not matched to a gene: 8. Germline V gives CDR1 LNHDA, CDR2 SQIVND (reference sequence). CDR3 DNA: TGTGCCAGTAGTATAGATAGGACAGGGTCATGGAATGAGCAGTTCTTC. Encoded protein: CASSIDRTGSWNEQFF.

CDR3 loop: CASSQRQDSTGELFF. The CDR3 DNA is TGTGCCAGTAGCCAAAGACAGGACAGCACCGGGGAGCTGTTTTTT. This sequence joins TRBV19 and TRBJ2-2; perhaps TRBD1 as D (6 bases). The germline V and J ends were trimmed by 6 bases and 4 bases, with 15 bases remaining between them. The CDR3 is 15 amino acids. CDR1 and CDR2 (germline): LNHDA, SQIVND (reference sequence). The variable domain in full, with the rest retrieved from reference TRBV19 and TRBJ2-2, is DGGITQSPKYLFRKEGQNVTLSCEQNLNHDAMYWYRQDPGQGLRLIYYSQIVNDFQKGDIAEGYSVSREKKESFPLTVTSAQKNPTAFYLCASSQRQDSTGELFFGEGSRLTVL.

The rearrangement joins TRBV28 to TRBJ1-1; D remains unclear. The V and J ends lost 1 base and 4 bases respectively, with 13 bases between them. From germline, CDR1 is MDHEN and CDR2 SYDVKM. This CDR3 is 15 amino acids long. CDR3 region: CASSLSVGAGTEAFF. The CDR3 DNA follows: TGTGCCAGCAGTTTATCCGTGGGCGCAGGCACTGAAGCTTTCTTT.

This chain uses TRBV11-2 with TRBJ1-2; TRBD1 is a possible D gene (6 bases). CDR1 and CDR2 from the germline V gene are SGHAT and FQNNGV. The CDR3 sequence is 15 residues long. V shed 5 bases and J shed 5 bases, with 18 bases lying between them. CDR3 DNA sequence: TGTGCCAGCAGCCCCCCCGGGGGCGGGTGGTATGGCTACACCTTC. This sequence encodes CASSPPGGGWYGYTF. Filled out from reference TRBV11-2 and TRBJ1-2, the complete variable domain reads EAGVAQSPRYKIIEKRQSVAFWCNPISGHATLYWYQQILGQGPKLLIQFQNNGVVDDSQLPKDRFSAERLKGVDSTLKIQPAKLEDSAVYLCASSPPGGGWYGYTFGSGTRLTVV.

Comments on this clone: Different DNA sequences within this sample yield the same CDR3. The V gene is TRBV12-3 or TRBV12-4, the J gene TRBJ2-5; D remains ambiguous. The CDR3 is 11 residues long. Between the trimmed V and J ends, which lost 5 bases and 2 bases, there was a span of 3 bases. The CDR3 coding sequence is TGTGCCAGCAGTCTACAAGAGACCCAGTACTTC. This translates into CASSLQETQYF.

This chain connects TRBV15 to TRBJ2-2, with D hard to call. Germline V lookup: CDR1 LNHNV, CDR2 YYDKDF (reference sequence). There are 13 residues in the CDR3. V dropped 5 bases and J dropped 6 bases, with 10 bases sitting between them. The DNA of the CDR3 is TGTGCCACCAGCTCGACCAGTCCCGGGGAGCTGTTTTTT. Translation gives CATSSTSPGELFF.

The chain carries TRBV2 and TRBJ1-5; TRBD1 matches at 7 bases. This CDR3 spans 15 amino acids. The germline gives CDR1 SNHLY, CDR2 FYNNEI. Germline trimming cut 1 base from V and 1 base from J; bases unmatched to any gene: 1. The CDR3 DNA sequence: TGTGCCAGCAGTGAAGTCAGGGGGAGCAATCAGCCCCAGCATTTT. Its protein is CASSEVRGSNQPQHF.

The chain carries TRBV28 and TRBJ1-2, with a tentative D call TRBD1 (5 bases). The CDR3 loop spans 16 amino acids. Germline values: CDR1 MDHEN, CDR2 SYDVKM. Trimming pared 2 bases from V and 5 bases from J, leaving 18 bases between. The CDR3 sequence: CASSLQLPGPNYGYTF. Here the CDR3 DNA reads TGTGCCAGCAGTTTACAATTACCGGGACCGAATTATGGCTACACCTTC.

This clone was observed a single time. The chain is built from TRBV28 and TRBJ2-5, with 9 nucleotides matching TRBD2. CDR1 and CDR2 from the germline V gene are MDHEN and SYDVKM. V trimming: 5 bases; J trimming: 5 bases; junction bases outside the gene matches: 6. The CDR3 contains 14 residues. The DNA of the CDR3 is TGTGCCAGCAGTCCCCGGACTAGCGTTGAGACCCAGTACTTC. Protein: CASSPRTSVETQYF.

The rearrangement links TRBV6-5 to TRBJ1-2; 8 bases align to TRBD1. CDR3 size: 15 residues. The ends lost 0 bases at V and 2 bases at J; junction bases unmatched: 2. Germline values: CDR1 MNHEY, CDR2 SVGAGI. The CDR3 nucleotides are TGTGCCAGCAGTTACTCTCAGGGGGCCAACTATGGCTACACCTTC. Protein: CASSYSQGANYGYTF.

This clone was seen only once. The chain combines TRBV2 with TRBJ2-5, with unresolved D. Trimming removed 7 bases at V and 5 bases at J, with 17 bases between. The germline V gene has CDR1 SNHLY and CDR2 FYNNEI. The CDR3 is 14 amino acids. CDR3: CASTGLGLGETQYF. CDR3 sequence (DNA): TGTGCCAGCACCGGGTTGGGTCTCGGGGAGACCCAGTACTTC.

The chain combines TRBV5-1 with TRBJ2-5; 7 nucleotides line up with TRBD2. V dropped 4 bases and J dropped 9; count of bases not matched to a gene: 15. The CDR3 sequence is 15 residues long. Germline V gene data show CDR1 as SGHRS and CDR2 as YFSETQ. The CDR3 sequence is CASSGGDDTRGAQYF. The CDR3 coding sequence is TGCGCCAGCAGCGGGGGGGACGACACAAGAGGGGCCCAGTACTTC.

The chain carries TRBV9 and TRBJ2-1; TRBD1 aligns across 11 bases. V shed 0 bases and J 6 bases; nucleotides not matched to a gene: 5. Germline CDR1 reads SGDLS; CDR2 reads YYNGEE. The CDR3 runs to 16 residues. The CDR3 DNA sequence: TGTGCCAGCAGCGTAGGGGGACAGGGGGGATTCAATGAGCAGTTCTTC. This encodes CASSVGGQGGFNEQFF.

The CDR3 DNA reads as TGTGCCAGCAGCGTAGATGGGGGGGCCTACAATGAGCAGTTCTTC. This gives the protein CASSVDGGAYNEQFF. The chain joins TRBV9 to TRBJ2-1; 7 nucleotides match TRBD2. Trimming removed 0 bases from V and 2 bases from J; junction bases left unmatched: 2. CDR1 is SGDLS, CDR2 YYNGEE, per germline. The CDR3 covers 15 residues.

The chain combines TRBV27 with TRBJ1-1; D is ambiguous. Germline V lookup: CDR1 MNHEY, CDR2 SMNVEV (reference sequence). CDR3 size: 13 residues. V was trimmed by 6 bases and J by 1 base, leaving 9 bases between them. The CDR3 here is CASRPLGNTEAFF. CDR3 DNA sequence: TGTGCCAGCAGGCCTCTTGGGAACACTGAAGCTTTCTTT.

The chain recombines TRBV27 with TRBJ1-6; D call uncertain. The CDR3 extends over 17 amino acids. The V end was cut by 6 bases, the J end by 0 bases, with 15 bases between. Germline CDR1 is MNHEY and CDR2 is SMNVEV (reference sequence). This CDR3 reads CASSDLGLSSYNSPLHF. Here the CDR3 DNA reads TGTGCCAGCAGCGACCTGGGCTTGAGCTCCTATAATTCACCCCTCCACTTT.

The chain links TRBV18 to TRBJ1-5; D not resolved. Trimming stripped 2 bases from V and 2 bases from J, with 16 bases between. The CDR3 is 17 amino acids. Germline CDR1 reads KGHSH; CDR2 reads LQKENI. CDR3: CASSPGLSRSRNQPQHF. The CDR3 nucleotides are TGTGCCAGCTCACCAGGTCTTAGCAGGTCCCGCAATCAGCCCCAGCATTTT.